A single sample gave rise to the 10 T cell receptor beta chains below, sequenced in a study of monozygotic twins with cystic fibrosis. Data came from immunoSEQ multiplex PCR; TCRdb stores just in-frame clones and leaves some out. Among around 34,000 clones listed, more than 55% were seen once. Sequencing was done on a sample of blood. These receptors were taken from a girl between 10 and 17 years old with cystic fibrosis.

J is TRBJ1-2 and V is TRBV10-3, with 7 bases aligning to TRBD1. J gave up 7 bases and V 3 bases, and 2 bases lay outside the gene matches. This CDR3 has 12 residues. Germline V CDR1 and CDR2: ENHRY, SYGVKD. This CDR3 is CAISDRGVGYTF. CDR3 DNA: TGTGCCATCAGTGACAGGGGGGTTGGCTACACCTTC.

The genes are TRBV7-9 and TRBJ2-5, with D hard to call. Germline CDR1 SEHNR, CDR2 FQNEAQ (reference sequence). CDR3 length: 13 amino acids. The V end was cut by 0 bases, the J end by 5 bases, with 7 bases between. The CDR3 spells CASSLAIRETQYF. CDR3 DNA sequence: TGTGCCAGCAGCTTAGCAATCCGGGAGACCCAGTACTTC. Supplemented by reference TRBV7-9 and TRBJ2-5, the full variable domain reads DTGVSQNPRHKITKRGQNVTFRCDPISEHNRLYWYRQTLGQGPEFLTYFQNEAQLEKSRLLSDRFSAERPKGSFSTLEIQRTEQGDSAMYLCASSLAIRETQYFGPGTRLLVL.

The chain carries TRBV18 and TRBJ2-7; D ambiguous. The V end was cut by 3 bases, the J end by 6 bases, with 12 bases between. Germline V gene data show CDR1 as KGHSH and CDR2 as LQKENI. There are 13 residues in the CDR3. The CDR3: CASSPSGLSEQYV. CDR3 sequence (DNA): TGTGCCAGCTCACCGAGTGGATTGAGCGAGCAGTACGTC.

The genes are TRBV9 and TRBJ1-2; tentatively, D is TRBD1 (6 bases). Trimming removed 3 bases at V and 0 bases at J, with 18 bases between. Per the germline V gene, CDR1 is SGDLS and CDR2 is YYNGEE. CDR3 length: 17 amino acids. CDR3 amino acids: CASSGDKKPSSNYGYTF. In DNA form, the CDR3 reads TGTGCCAGCAGCGGGGACAAGAAACCGTCGTCTAACTATGGCTACACCTTC.

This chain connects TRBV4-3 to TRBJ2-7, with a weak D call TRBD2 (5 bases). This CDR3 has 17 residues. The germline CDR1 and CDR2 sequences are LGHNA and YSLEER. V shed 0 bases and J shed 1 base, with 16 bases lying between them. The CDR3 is CASSQEVVGVGSYEQYF. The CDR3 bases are TGCGCCAGCAGCCAAGAAGTGGTGGGAGTGGGATCCTACGAGCAGTACTTC.

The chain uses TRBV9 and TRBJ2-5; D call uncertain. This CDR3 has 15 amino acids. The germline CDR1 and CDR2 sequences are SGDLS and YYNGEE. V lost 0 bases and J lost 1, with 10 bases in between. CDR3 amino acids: CASSVGAGVQETQYF. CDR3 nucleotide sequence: TGTGCCAGCAGCGTAGGGGCCGGAGTCCAAGAGACCCAGTACTTC.

CDR3 sequence (DNA): TGTGCCAGCAGTCTAGTTCCAGGGGCTGAAGCTTTCTTT. Translated, it gives CASSLVPGAEAFF. V and J are TRBV28 and TRBJ1-1; possibly TRBD1 for D (6 bases). V gave up 5 bases and J gave up 6 bases, with 13 bases separating them. There are 13 residues in the CDR3. Germline CDR1 reads MDHEN; CDR2 reads SYDVKM.

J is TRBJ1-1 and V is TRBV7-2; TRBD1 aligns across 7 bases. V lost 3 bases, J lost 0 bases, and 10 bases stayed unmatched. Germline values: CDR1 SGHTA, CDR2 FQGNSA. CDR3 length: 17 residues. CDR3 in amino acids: CASSFINLGTVNTEAFF. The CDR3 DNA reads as TGTGCCAGCAGCTTCATTAATTTAGGGACAGTGAACACTGAAGCTTTCTTT.

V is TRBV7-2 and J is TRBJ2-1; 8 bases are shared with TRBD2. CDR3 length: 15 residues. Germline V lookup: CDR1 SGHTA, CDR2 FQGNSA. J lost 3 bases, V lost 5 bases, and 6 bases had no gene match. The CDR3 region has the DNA TGTGCCAGCAGCAAGGGACTAGGACTCTACAATGAGCAGTTCTTC. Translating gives CASSKGLGLYNEQFF. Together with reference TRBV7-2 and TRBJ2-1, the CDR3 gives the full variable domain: GAGVSQSPSNKVTEKGKDVELRCDPISGHTALYWYRQSLGQGLEFLIYFQGNSAPDKSGLPSDRFSAERTGGSVSTLTIQRTQQEDSAVYLCASSKGLGLYNEQFFGPGTRLTVL.

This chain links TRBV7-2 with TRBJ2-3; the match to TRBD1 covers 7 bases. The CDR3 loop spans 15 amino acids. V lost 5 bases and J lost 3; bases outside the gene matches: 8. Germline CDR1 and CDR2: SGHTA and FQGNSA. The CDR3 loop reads CASSRTPGQTDTQYF. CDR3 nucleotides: TGTGCCAGCAGCCGAACCCCGGGACAGACAGATACGCAGTATTTT.